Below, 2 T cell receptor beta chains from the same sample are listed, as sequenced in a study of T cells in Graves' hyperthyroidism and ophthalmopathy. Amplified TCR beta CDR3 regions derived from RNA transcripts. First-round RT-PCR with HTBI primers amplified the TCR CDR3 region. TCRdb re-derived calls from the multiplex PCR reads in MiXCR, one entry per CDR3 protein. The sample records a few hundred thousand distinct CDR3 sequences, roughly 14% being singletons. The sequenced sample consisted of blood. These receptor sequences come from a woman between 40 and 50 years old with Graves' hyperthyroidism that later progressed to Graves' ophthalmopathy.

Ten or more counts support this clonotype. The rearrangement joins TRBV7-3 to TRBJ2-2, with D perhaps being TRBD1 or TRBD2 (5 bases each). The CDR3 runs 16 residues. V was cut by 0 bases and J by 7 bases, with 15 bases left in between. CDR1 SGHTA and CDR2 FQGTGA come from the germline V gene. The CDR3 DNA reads TGTGCCAGCAGCTTAACGAGAGAGGGACGGAGCGGGGAGCTGTTTTTT. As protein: CASSLTREGRSGELFF.

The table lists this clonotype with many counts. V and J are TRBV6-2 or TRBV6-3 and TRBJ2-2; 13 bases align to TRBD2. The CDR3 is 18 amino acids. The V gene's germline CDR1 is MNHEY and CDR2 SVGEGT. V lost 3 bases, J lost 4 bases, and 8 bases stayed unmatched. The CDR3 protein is CASSYLLAGGPGTGELFF. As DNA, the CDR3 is TGTGCCAGCAGTTATCTACTAGCGGGAGGGCCGGGCACCGGGGAGCTGTTTTTT.